This T cell receptor (beta chain) is drawn from a study of persistence of HIV-infected CD4 T cells. Findings and limits, study-wide: TCR oligoclonality correlated with proviral oligoclonality in the same sorted populations.

The CDR3 totals 13 residues. The V end was cut by 8 bases, the J end by 0 bases, with 8 bases between. The germline V gene has CDR1 MNHNY and CDR2 SVGAGI (reference sequence). Remarks on this clone: Its specificity is not known.

Overlapping HIV-1 Gag 15-mer peptides at roughly 1 ug per peptide per mL were used. CD40L/CD69 double-negative CD45RO-high memory CD4+ T cells were collected. CD4+ T cell counts exceeded 400 cells/uL; CMV serology was positive. A roughly 20-hour stimulation of CD8-depleted PBMCs used anti-CD28/CD49d costimulation, CD40-blocking antibody and enfuvirtide. Sequencing used immunoSEQ version 4 in survey mode. The assay was immunoSEQ multiplex PCR, and TCRdb's table has in-frame clones only and misses some. The data contain approximately 39,000 clones, approximately 78% of them singletons. This receptor was obtained from an adult with HIV. The donor label of this sample is uncertain. The J gene is TRBJ1-5, the V gene TRBV6-6, with no clear D. The starting material was cultured CD4+ T cells from PBMCs, obtained from a patient who received antiretroviral therapy. As DNA, the CDR3 is TGTGCCAGCCGCGGTTATAGCAATCAGCCCCAGCATTTT. The encoded protein is CASRGYSNQPQHF.